This entry is about one T cell receptor beta chain. Its antigen is still unknown. No much larger clone exists at a distance of one base, and base qualities are not known. This entry is derived from a study of blood T cell repertoires in COVID-19 (dated by TCRdb to about 2020). About the investigation overall: The collaborator samples originated in the United States, Italy and Spain and spanned the acute and convalescent phases of COVID-19. The prospective study material was composed of cDNA or gDNA derived from T cells, B-cell-depleted T cells, or PBMCs. The dataset comprised deeply sampled blood TCRbeta repertoires from subjects exposed to, actively infected with, or recovered from COVID-19. A freely available public database, intended as a resource for researchers studying the immune response to SARS-CoV-2, is where the repertoires were released. Samples came from the ongoing ImmuneRACE study (first 160 participants) plus 1,254 subjects from 6 global collaborators. A de-identified subject ID, COVID-19 status, age in years and sex were almost always included in the sample metadata. Where available, HLA class I and class II types were taken from metadata supplied by the sample provider and were not determined by assay-based typing. The investigation overall reported the following: How much clinical and demographic metadata was included differed by source and by participant, and the metadata was provided uncurated.

The CDR3 holds 14 amino acids from the cysteine to the phenylalanine. CDR3 DNA only is kept here, 42 bases in frame from base 1. CDR1 and CDR2 are drawn from the germline V gene (reference sequence): DFQATT, SNEGSKA. Cut back by 3 bases and 3 bases, the V and J ends lie 14 bases apart. TCRbeta CDR3 regions were amplified from genomic DNA by means of the immunoSEQ Assay, a bias-controlled multiplex PCR. In the source study's methods: The number of nucleated cells in each sample was estimated by amplification of reference gene primers within the assay. Sequence reads were collapsed and filtered to measure the absolute abundance of every unique TCRbeta CDR3 rearrangement. For each sample, productive Simpson clonality was calculated as the square root of Simpson's diversity index across productive rearrangements. This is the immuneACCESS table as TCRdb keeps it, with only in-frame sequences that have V and J called. A part of the clones is gone; compared with another copy, unresolved V genes explain less than half, and the rest is unexplained. V and J calls and clone size are as listed in that table; D and trimming were resolved from the DNA. Counted in this sample were some 300,000 clones; just under 90% of them appeared once. Together, the top ten hold 2.5% to 3% of the sample.

Participants in the prospective study were aged roughly 18 to 100 years, lived in 20 to 25 United States geographic areas, and enrolled through a virtual design. In the prospective study, cohorts were assigned on the basis of participant-reported clinical history obtained from a screening survey and a study questionnaire. Exposed participants were defined as having been in contact with someone with a PCR-confirmed or clinician-diagnosed COVID-19 case within 2 weeks of study entry. In the prospective study, whole blood, serum and a nasopharyngeal or oropharyngeal swab were collected from each participant by mobile phlebotomists. Participants in the prospective study had the option to provide additional blood draws and questionnaires over an approximately two-month period. Blood samples from the prospective study were shipped frozen or at room temperature prior to DNA extraction.

This clonotype originated in a woman in her forties or fifties who had been exposed to COVID-19. The chain uses TRBV20-1 and TRBJ1-2, with the D gene not clear enough to name. The source material was PBMCs or T cells enriched from blood (not recorded which). At the DNA level, the sequence is TGCAGTGCTAGTCTCGGGTATCCGGACTATGGCTACACCTTC. Its product reads: CSASLGYPDYGYTF.